Sequencing of this T cell receptor (beta chain) was carried out in a study of cytomegalovirus exposure and HLA in healthy donors. Study details: In terms of ancestry, the Caucasian-associated cluster contained 80% to 90% of the 350 to 450 genotyped donors. Study-wide points: For TCR beta chains, V- and J-gene trimming was later linked to a missense DCLRE1C variant.

A multiplex PCR was run with 60 Vbeta primers and 13 Jbeta primers. Original methodology: In a later analysis, of 80 million to 90 million unique beta chains, roughly 10 million appeared in at least two donors. Profiled with immunoSEQ multiplex PCR; TCRdb holds only in-frame clones, not every one. V and J calls and clone size are copied from that table; D and trimming were computed from the DNA. The sample records some 98,000 clones, around 10% being singletons. As regards this clone: Its antigen is currently unknown.

Likely unrecorded immune exposures existed in these nominally healthy donors. This TCR came from a man aged 50 or older in good health and CMV-seropositive. Sequencing was carried out using PBMCs.

The CDR3 DNA reads TGCAGCGTTGTGCGGGGAAAACTCTACGAGCAGTACTTC. It is translated as CSVVRGKLYEQYF. The chain joins TRBV29-1 to TRBJ2-7, with D possibly being TRBD2 (6 bases). Per germline, CDR1 SQVTM and CDR2 ANQGSEA. The V end lost 4 bases, the J end lost 3 bases, and 13 bases lay between the germline ends. The CDR3 sequence is 13 residues long.